This TCR beta chain was recorded in a study of blood T cell repertoires in COVID-19. Study-wide context: Donors in the United States, Italy and Spain gave samples during acute or convalescent COVID-19.

V trimming: 6 bases; J trimming: 8 bases; junction bases outside the gene matches: 11. The CDR3 has 15 residues. Germline V gene sequence: CDR1 WNHNN, CDR2 SYGVQD (reference sequence). In the original processing: Estimation of nucleated cell counts was performed using reference gene primer amplification. Some clones are missing from TCRdb's copy, which holds only in-frame ones; the method was immunoSEQ multiplex PCR. From that table come the V and J calls and clone size; the DNA was used to work out D and trimming. The data contain some 160,000 clones, approximately 84% of them seen just once; the ten biggest clones take up 9.5% to 13%.

The sequenced sample consisted of peripheral blood. The J gene is TRBJ2-1, the V gene TRBV10-1, with 9 bases fitting TRBD1. This clonotype was obtained from a man aged 70-80 years with active or convalescent COVID-19. The CDR3 reads CASSHRDRAWDEQFF. Here the CDR3 DNA reads TGCGCCAGCAGCCACCGGGACAGGGCTTGGGATGAGCAGTTCTTC.